The 10 T cell receptor beta chains given below trace back to one sample, sequenced in a study of shared T cell receptors in the human thymus. TCRdb's table, derived via immunoSEQ multiplex PCR, lists solely in-frame clones and lacks some. The repertoire consists of hundreds of thousands of clones, with around 87% occurring once and the leading ten covering roughly 0.0094%. This sample also belongs to another study, concerning human thymus T cells.

Sequencing was carried out using thymocytes. The source of these receptors is a boy under two years old with a congenital heart defect.

The chain couples TRBV6-6 to TRBJ1-4; perhaps TRBD1 as D (6 bases). The V end lost 4 bases, the J end lost 5 bases, and 17 bases lay between the germline ends. The CDR3 is made up of 16 amino acids. CDR1 is MNHNY and CDR2 is SVGAGI in the germline V gene (reference sequence). The CDR3 DNA is TGTGCCAGCAGTTGCAAACCGGGACACTTAAATGAAAAACTGTTTTTT. It encodes CASSCKPGHLNEKLFF.

V usage is TRBV6-5 and J usage is TRBJ1-1, with D hard to call. The ends were cut back, 9 bases at V and 0 bases at J, with 8 bases in the middle. This CDR3 region has 12 residues. Germline CDR1 reads MNHEY; CDR2 reads SVGAGI. CDR3 in amino acids: CASKRVNTEAFF. The CDR3 nucleotides read TGTGCCAGTAAGCGTGTGAACACTGAAGCTTTCTTT.

The chain employs TRBV28 and TRBJ2-2; D not certain. Trimming left V 6 bases short and J 8 bases short, with 10 bases between. The CDR3 loop spans 12 amino acids. In germline, CDR1 is MDHEN, CDR2 SYDVKM. The CDR3 here is CASSSRVGELFF. CDR3 nucleotide sequence: TGTGCCAGCAGCTCCCGTGTGGGGGAGCTGTTTTTT. Complete variable domain (other parts from reference TRBV28 and TRBJ2-2): DVKVTQSSRYLVKRTGEKVFLECVQDMDHENMFWYRQDPGLGLRLIYFSYDVKMKEKGDIPEGYSVSREKKERFSLILESASTNQTSMYLCASSSRVGELFFGEGSRLTVL.

The chain carries TRBV5-5 and TRBJ1-2; D gene unclear. CDR3 length equals 12 residues. Trimming left V 0 bases short and J 8 bases short, with 8 bases between. Germline assignment: CDR1 SGHKS and CDR2 YYEKEE (reference sequence). The CDR3 DNA reads as TGTGCCAGCAGCTTGGTTGCGCAAGGCTACACCTTC. This encodes CASSLVAQGYTF. The full variable domain, with the rest looked up from reference TRBV5-5 and TRBJ1-2, is DAGVTQSPTHLIKTRGQQVTLRCSPISGHKSVSWYQQVLGQGPQFIFQYYEKEERGRGNFPDRFSARQFPNYSSELNVNALLLGDSALYLCASSLVAQGYTFGSGTRLTVV.

The chain joins TRBV18 to TRBJ1-1, with D unresolved. Deletions cut 4 bases from V and 3 bases from J, with 3 bases between. The length of the CDR3 is 11 residues. Germline assignment: CDR1 KGHSH and CDR2 LQKENI. Here the CDR3 reads CASSLDTEAFF. CDR3 in DNA: TGTGCCAGCTCACTCGACACTGAAGCTTTCTTT.

The chain couples TRBV5-4 to TRBJ1-1, with D possibly TRBD1 on 6 matching bases. This CDR3 has 16 residues. The germline V gene has CDR1 SGHNT and CDR2 YYREEE (reference sequence). The V end was cut by 4 bases, the J end by 2 bases, with 18 bases between. The CDR3 reads CASSPSTGSPNTEAFF. In DNA, the CDR3 is TGTGCCAGCAGCCCCTCTACAGGGAGCCCTAACACTGAAGCTTTCTTT.

Here the CDR3 DNA reads TGTGCCAGCAGCTTTTCTCGGACTAGCGGAACTTACAATGAGCAGTTCTTC. This gives the protein CASSFSRTSGTYNEQFF. The V gene is TRBV5-7, the J gene TRBJ2-1, with 10 bases that match TRBD2. TRBV5-7 has ORF status, its function being uncertain. J lost 4 bases, V lost 2 bases, and 9 bases had no gene match. CDR3 length: 17 amino acids.

This clone was counted a single time. An end of the junction differs from the germline gene, which may be a read error. V usage is TRBV27 and J usage is TRBJ1-2, with 8 nucleotides matching TRBD1. The germline V gene has CDR1 MNHEY and CDR2 SMNVEV (reference sequence). CDR3 size: 15 residues. In nucleotides, the CDR3 is TGTGCCAGCAGTTTAAGGACAGGGAGCCTGTATGACTACACCTTC. This sequence encodes CASSLRTGSLYDYTF.

This chain links TRBV6-1 with TRBJ2-7; TRBD2 matches at 9 bases. The length of the CDR3 is 14 residues. The J segment lost 4 bases and the V segment lost 4 bases, leaving 5 bases of the junction unmatched. CDR1 MNHNS and CDR2 SASEGT come from the germline V gene. The CDR3 reads CASSGPSGVYEQYF. The CDR3 bases are TGTGCCAGCAGTGGACCTAGCGGGGTGTACGAGCAGTACTTC.

J is TRBJ2-7 and V is TRBV11-2; tentatively, D is TRBD1 (6 bases). This CDR3 has 14 residues. CDR1 is SGHAT, CDR2 FQNNGV, per germline. V was shortened by 7 bases and J by 4 bases, with 17 bases between the two germline ends. DNA of the CDR3: TGTGCCAGCACCGAGTCCAGGGGCCAGTACGAGCAGTACTTC. This sequence encodes CASTESRGQYEQYF.